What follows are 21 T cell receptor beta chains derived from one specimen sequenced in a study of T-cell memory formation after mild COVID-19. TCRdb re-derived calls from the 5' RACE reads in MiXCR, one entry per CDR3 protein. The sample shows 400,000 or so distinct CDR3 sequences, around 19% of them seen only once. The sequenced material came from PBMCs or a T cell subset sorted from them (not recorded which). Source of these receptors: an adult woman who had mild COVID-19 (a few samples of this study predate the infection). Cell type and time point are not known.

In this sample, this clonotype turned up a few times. CDR3 in amino acids: CASIQGVTEAFF. The CDR3 region has the DNA TGTGCCAGCATCCAAGGGGTCACTGAAGCTTTCTTT. This sequence joins TRBV12-3 or TRBV12-4 and TRBJ1-1; TRBD1 is a possible D gene (5 bases). The V gene lost 7 bases and the J gene lost 4 bases, with 10 bases spanning the gap. The CDR3 is made up of 12 amino acids.

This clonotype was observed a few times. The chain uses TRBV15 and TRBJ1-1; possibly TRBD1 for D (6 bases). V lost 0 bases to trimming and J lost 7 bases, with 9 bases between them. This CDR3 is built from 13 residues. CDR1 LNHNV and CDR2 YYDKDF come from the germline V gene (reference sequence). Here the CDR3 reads CATSRDLGGEAFF. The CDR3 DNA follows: TGTGCCACCAGCAGAGATCTAGGGGGTGAAGCTTTCTTT.

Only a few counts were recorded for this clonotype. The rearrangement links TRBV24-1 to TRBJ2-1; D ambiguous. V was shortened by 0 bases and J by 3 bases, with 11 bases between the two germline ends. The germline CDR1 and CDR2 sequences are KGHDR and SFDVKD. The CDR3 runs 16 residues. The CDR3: CATSDLSSGNYNEQFF. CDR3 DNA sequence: TGTGCCACCAGTGATTTGTCCTCAGGAAACTACAATGAGCAGTTCTTC.

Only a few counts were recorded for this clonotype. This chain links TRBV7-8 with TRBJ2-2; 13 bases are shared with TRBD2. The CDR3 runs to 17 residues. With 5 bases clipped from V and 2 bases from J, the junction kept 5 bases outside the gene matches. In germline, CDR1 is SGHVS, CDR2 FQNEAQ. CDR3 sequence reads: CASSMGLAGKNTGELFF. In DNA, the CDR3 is TGTGCCAGCAGCATGGGACTAGCGGGGAAAAACACCGGGGAGCTGTTTTTT.

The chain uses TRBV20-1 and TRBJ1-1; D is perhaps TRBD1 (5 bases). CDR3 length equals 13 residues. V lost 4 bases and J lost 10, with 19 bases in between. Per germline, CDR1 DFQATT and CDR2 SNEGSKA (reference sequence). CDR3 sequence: CSATTTAKGGAFF. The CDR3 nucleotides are TGCAGTGCTACGACGACAGCCAAAGGAGGAGCTTTCTTT.

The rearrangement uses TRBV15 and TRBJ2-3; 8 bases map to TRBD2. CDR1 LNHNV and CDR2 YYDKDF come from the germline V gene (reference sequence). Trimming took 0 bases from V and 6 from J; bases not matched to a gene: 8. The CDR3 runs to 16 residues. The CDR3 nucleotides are TGTGCCACCAGCAGAGATCGGGGCGGGAGGTACGATACGCAGTATTTT. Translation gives CATSRDRGGRYDTQYF.

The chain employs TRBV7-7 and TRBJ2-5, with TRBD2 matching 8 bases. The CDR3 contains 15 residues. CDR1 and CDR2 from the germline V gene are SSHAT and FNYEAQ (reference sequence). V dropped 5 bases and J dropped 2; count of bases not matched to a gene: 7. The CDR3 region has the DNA TGTGCCAGCAGCCCGGGGGGGTTGGTGCAAGAGACCCAGTACTTC. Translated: CASSPGGLVQETQYF.

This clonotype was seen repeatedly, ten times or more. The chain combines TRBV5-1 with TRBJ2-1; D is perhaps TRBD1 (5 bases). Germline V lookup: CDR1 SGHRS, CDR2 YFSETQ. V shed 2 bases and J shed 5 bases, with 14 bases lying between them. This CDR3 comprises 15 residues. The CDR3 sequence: CASSFDSPGHNEQFF. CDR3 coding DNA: TGCGCCAGCAGCTTCGACAGCCCAGGGCACAATGAGCAGTTCTTC.

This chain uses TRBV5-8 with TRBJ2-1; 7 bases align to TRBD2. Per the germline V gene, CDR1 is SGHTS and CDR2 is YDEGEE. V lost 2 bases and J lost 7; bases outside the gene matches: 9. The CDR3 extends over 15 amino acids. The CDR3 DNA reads TGTGCCAGCAGCTTCTTCGGGGGGAGTATGAATGAGCAGTTCTTC. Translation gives CASSFFGGSMNEQFF.

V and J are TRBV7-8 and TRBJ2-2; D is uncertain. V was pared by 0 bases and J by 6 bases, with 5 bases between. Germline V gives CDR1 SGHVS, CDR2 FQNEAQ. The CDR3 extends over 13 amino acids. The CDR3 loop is CASSLAASGELFF. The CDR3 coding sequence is TGTGCCAGCAGCTTAGCGGCCTCCGGGGAGCTGTTTTTT.

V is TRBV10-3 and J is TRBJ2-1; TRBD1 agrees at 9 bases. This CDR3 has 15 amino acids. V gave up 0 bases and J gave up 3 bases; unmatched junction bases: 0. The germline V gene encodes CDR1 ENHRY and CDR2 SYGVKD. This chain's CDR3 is CAISESTGGYNEQFF. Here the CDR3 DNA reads TGTGCCATCAGTGAGTCGACAGGGGGCTACAATGAGCAGTTCTTC.

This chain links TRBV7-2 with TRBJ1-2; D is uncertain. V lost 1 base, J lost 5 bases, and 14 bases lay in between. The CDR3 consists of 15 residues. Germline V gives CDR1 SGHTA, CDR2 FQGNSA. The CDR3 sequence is CASSLVSQGPYGYTF. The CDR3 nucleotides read TGTGCCAGCAGCTTAGTATCGCAAGGACCATATGGCTACACCTTC.

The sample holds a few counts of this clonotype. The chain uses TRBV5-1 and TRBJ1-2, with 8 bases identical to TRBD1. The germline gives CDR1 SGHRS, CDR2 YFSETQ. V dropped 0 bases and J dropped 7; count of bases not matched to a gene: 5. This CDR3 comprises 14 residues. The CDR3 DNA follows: TGCGCCAGCAGCTTGGATGGACAGGGAGCTGGCTACACCTTC. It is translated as CASSLDGQGAGYTF.

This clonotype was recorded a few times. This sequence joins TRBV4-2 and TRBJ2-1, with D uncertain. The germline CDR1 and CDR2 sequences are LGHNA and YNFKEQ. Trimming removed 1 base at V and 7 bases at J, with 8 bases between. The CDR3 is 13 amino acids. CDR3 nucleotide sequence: TGTGCCAGCAGCCAAGGCTGGCAGAATGAGCAGTTCTTC. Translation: CASSQGWQNEQFF.

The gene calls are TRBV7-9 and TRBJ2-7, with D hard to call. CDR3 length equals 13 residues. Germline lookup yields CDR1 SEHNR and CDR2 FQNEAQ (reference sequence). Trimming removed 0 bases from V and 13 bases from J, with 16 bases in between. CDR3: CASSLAGGPLYYF. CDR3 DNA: TGTGCCAGCAGCTTAGCTGGCGGCCCCCTGTATTACTTC.

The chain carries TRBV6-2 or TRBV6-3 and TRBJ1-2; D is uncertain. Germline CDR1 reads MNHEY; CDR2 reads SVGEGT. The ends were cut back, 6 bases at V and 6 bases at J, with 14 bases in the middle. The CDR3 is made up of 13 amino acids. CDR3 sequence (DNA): TGTGCCAGCAGCATACGGACGAGAGATGGCTACACCTTC. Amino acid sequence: CASSIRTRDGYTF.

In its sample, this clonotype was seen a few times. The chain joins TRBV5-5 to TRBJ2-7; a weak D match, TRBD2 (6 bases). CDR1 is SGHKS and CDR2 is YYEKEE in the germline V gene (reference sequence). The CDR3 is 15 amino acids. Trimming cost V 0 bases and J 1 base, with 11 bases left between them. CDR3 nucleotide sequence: TGTGCCAGCAGCTTGGGAGTCCGGGGGTCCTACGAGCAGTACTTC. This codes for CASSLGVRGSYEQYF.

CDR3 region: CASSPGAGGATPYEQYF. Written as DNA, the CDR3 is TGTGCCAGCTCACCGGGGGCGGGAGGGGCTACGCCCTACGAGCAGTACTTC. The chain joins TRBV18 to TRBJ2-7, with 9 bases aligning to TRBD2. This CDR3 comprises 17 residues. From germline, CDR1 is KGHSH and CDR2 LQKENI. Trimming cost V 3 bases and J 2 bases; bases outside gene matches: 11. Together with reference TRBV18 and TRBJ2-7, the CDR3 gives the full variable domain: NAGVMQNPRHLVRRRGQEARLRCSPMKGHSHVYWYRQLPEEGLKFMVYLQKENIIDESGMPKERFSAEFPKEGPSILRIQQVVRGDSAAYFCASSPGAGGATPYEQYFGPGTRLTVT.

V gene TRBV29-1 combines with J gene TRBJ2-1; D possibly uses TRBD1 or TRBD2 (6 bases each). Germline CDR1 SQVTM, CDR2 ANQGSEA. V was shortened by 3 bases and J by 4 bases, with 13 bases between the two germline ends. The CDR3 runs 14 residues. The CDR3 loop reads CSVDRGALYNEQFF. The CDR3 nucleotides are TGCAGCGTTGATAGGGGGGCACTTTACAATGAGCAGTTCTTC.

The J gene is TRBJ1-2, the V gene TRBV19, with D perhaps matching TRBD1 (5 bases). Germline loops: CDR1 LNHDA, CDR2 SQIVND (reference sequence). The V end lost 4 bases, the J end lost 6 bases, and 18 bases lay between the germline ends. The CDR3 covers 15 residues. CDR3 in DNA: TGTGCCAGTAGTACGGACAAGACGGGTCCGGATGGCTACACCTTC. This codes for CASSTDKTGPDGYTF.

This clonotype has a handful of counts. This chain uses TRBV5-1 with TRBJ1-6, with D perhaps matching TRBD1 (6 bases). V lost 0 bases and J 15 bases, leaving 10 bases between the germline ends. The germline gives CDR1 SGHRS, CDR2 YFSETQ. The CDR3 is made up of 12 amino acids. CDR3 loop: CASSLVRGHLHF. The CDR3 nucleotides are TGCGCCAGCAGCTTGGTCCGGGGGCACCTCCACTTT.